This TCR beta chain emerged from a study of early T cells in non-severe SARS-CoV-2 infection. Study at large: The sequenced material was bulk RNA from unsorted whole blood, and its chains were unpaired. Study-wide results and caveats: Anti-spike CD8 responses were favored by VDJdb matching, which missed private and CD4 specificities.

The table lists this clonotype with a few counts. Its target is not known. Tagging with unique molecular identifiers was applied to individual cDNA molecules. TCRdb used MiXCR to reprocess the 5' RACE reads, holding one entry per CDR3 protein. The table has 35,000 to 50,000 distinct CDR3 sequences, 6% to 7.5% seen once. The sequencing input was whole blood. This TCR came from an adult who was a healthcare worker with PCR-confirmed SARS-CoV-2 infection or an uninfected control (not recorded which).

The CDR3 nucleotides are TGCAGTGCTCCATCCCCCAACGAGCAGTACTTC. It is translated as CSAPSPNEQYF. The chain is built from TRBV20-1 and TRBJ2-7; no clear D. Looked up from germline, CDR1 is DFQATT and CDR2 is SNEGSKA (reference sequence). Trimming removed 5 bases at V and 5 bases at J, with 10 bases between. CDR3 size: 11 residues.